The 3 T cell receptor beta chains below all came from one sample that was sequenced in a study of blood T cell repertoires in COVID-19. The repertoire was sequenced with immunoSEQ multiplex PCR; TCRdb's copy has only in-frame clones and lacks some. The profile shows 45,000 to 75,000 clones, about 91% of them singletons. The specimen sequenced was peripheral blood. Receptors originate from a man in his fifties or sixties with acute or convalescent COVID-19.

J is TRBJ2-1 and V is TRBV6-1; 8 nucleotides align to TRBD2. Germline V gene lookup returns CDR1 MNHNS and CDR2 SASEGT. J was trimmed by 0 bases and V by 4 bases; bases with no gene match: 5. The CDR3 is made up of 16 amino acids. For the CDR3, the DNA is TGTGCCAGCAGTGGGACGGGGGGGCGCTCCTACAATGAGCAGTTCTTC. This encodes CASSGTGGRSYNEQFF.

This clone was counted a few times. The CDR3 sequence: CASYGQGSLGQPQHF. The CDR3 DNA reads as TGTGCCAGCTATGGACAGGGTTCGCTCGGTCAGCCCCAGCATTTT. This sequence joins TRBV19 and TRBJ1-5; 8 bases match TRBD1. The CDR3 runs to 15 residues. CDR1 is LNHDA and CDR2 is SQIVND in the germline V gene (reference sequence). V lost 9 bases, J lost 6 bases, and 13 bases stayed unmatched.

The V gene is TRBV10-3, the J gene TRBJ1-2; TRBD1 is a possible D gene (5 bases). V was cut by 4 bases and J by 4 bases, with 22 bases left in between. Looked up from germline, CDR1 is ENHRY and CDR2 is SYGVKD. This CDR3 has 17 amino acids. CDR3 nucleotides: TGTGCCATCAGTGGTCGGTGGGGGAGGGAAGAGCTCTATGGCTACACCTTC. Encoded protein: CAISGRWGREELYGYTF.